This paragraph reports one T cell receptor beta chain. The antigen is unknown. These data belong to a study of cytomegalovirus exposure and HLA in healthy donors. Study conclusions and caveats: The authors enumerated 150 to 200 TCR beta chains as linked to cytomegalovirus.

Using immunoSEQ multiplex PCR, the repertoire was profiled, and TCRdb retains in-frame clones only, with some absent. The repertoire consists of about 130,000 clones, with approximately 89% occurring once and the leading ten covering approximately 1.1%. CDR3 length: 14 amino acids. CDR1 is SGHRS and CDR2 is YFSETQ in the germline V gene. V shed 0 bases and J shed 7 bases, with 11 bases lying between them. The donors were members of the validation cohort, which comprised 120 subjects and was separate from the first cohort of 666 subjects. The rearrangement joins TRBV5-1 to TRBJ2-1, with D unresolved. This TCR was recovered from a woman between 18 and 29 years old in good health and CMV-seronegative. The sequenced sample was PBMCs. CDR3 protein: CASSLGSHGNEQFF. CDR3 bases: TGCGCCAGCAGCTTGGGCTCCCACGGGAATGAGCAGTTCTTC. Full variable domain (outside the CDR3, taken from reference TRBV5-1 and TRBJ2-1): KAGVTQTPRYLIKTRGQQVTLSCSPISGHRSVSWYQQTPGQGLQFLFEYFSETQRNKGNFPGRFSGRQFSNSRSEMNVSTLELGDSALYLCASSLGSHGNEQFFGPGTRLTVL.